This T cell receptor (beta chain) was captured in a study of blood T cell repertoires in COVID-19. This clone was seen only once. J was trimmed by 6 bases and V by 5 bases; bases with no gene match: 1. The length of the CDR3 is 13 residues. Germline loops: CDR1 KGHDR, CDR2 SFDVKD. Authors' methods: Counts of nucleated cells, estimated from reference gene primer amplification, were obtained. The assay was immunoSEQ multiplex PCR, and TCRdb's table has in-frame clones only and misses some. V, J and clone size are taken as reported in that table, and D and trimming were inferred from the DNA itself. The sample consists of approximately 460,000 clones, 75% to 90% of them appearing once.

This clonotype was sampled from a man aged 18 to 29 with COVID-19, enrolled during active disease. V is TRBV24-1 and J is TRBJ2-2; 8 bases match TRBD2. Sequencing was done on a sample of peripheral blood. CDR3 amino acids: CATSGRGAGELFF. Here the CDR3 DNA reads TGTGCCACCAGTGGGCGGGGGGCCGGGGAGCTGTTTTTT.